This T cell receptor beta chain stems from a study of neoadjuvant anti-PD-1 for oral cavity cancer (dated by TCRdb to about 2021). Notes on the research overall: Patients mostly received three to four biweekly doses of nivolumab at 3 mg/kg before curative-intent surgical resection. A fourth nivolumab dose was given around day 43 to patients without progression, and definitive surgical resection was performed in those patients on days 50-56. Under RECIST 1.1, patients with complete response, partial response or stable disease were classed as responders, and patients with progression were classed as non-responders. The parent correlative cohort included about a dozen patients, with a roughly 34% response rate. General findings and caveats noted by the study authors: Higher pretreatment blood Treg/Th17 ratios correlated with both higher pretreatment blood TCRbeta clonality and lower post-treatment tumor TCRbeta clonality. Within PBMCs, T cell clonality (Gini index) was significantly higher in non-responders than responders after neoadjuvant nivolumab. The TCR analyses had only a few patients in each response group, and the authors called for validation in larger cohorts.

The germline V gene yields MRHNA for CDR1 and SNTAGT for CDR2. V lost 3 bases and J lost 4 bases, and the count of bases not matched to a germline gene is 8. The CDR3 runs 16 amino acids, cysteine and phenylalanine included. Here the CDR3 DNA is all that survives: 48 bases in frame from base 1. The intended sense of this specimen's time point label: before neoadjuvant nivolumab. None of the patients had received prior systemic or radiation treatment, and all were newly diagnosed with stage II-IVA oral cavity squamous cell carcinoma. Everyone in the cohort had locally advanced, HPV-negative oral cavity squamous cell carcinoma. Peripheral blood mononuclear cells were analyzed directly and were not maintained or expanded in culture. Samples came from a longitudinal correlative study of a single-arm phase II trial of neoadjuvant nivolumab in oral cavity squamous cell carcinoma. Subject-matched pre- and post-treatment PBMCs and tumors from three responders and three non-responders were subjected to genomic DNA-based TCRbeta sequencing. Peripheral blood mononuclear cells were drawn once before nivolumab treatment and a second time after treatment, when surgery took place. The Maxwell RSC DNA from Cells kit was used to extract genomic DNA from PBMCs.

For deep sequencing, PBMC libraries mostly used around 480 ng of input genomic DNA, with six replicates for each sample. The immunoSEQ hsTCRbeta kit was used to prepare TCRbeta libraries according to the manufacturer's instructions. Sequencing of the completed libraries took place using an Illumina NovaSeq 6000 S4 flow cell after they had been pooled to about 3 nM. The study's processing was this. The immunoSEQ Analyzer was used for raw data preprocessing and quality control. The analysis was restricted to productive rearrangements, with each unique CDR3 amino acid sequence defining a clonotype. Repertoire clonality was estimated as the Gini-Simpson index, which was computed with the R package tcR. Student's t test was used to compare Gini indices, and Pearson correlation was used to assess associations with tumor size change. TCRdb stores this immuneACCESS table with in-frame sequences only. Part of the clones is absent; in the studies checked, under half of the shortfall reflects unresolved V genes, and no reason is known for the rest. The DNA gave D and trimming, while V, J and clone size come from that table. The sample yields around 15,000 clones; around two thirds were counted once. Roughly 2.6% of the sample comes from the top ten.

Note on this clone: The clone's antigen remains unknown. Per-nucleotide qualities are absent, and no much larger clonotype sits a single base away.

This material consisted of PBMCs, taken before nivolumab (anti-PD-1) treatment. This receptor was obtained from a person aged 35-79 years with oral cavity squamous cell carcinoma. The sequence joins TRBV6-4 to TRBJ2-1; 8 bases in between match TRBD2. The CDR3 has the sequence CASSEVLAETYNEQFF. The sequenced DNA is TGTGCCAGCAGTGAAGTACTAGCGGAAACATACAATGAGCAGTTCTTC.